This TCR beta chain was documented in a study of shared clonotypes between healthy human individuals (dated by TCRdb to about 2020). Study-level background: Three men and two women, aged 18 to 49 years, made up the cohort. For each donor, three plates each were used for CD4 naive and CD4 memory, two plates were used for CD8 naive, and one plate was used for CD8 memory. The study deeply sequenced blood TCR repertoires of five healthy adults to estimate repertoire size and the extent of clonotype sharing between individuals. To increase sequencing depth and limit assay-specific biases, different laboratories used diverse techniques to prepare libraries and sequence TCR repertoires. Per donor, leukapheresis produced somewhere between about 0.9 and 9.5 billion PBMCs. Paper-wide results and their limitations: Pairwise subsampling indicated that sequencing depth was expected to affect the degree of clonotype sharing among donors. The small number of donors limited the genetic and exposure-history diversity represented. Approximately 4.8% of naive CD4, 3.5% of naive CD8, approximately 2% of memory CD4, and about 0.4% of memory CD8 clonotypes were shared across a few donors. Naive subsets generally had larger estimated clonotype richness than memory subsets did. Even with the large sequencing depth, rarefaction of the sorted-subset datasets indicated that sequencing was incomplete. Compared with non-shared clonotypes, the clonotypes found in all four sorted-subset donors had higher generation probabilities. Sampling was limited to blood, and TCR repertoires in tissue likely differ from TCR repertoires in blood.

The germline V gene (reference sequence) specifies SGHNT as CDR1 and YYREEE as CDR2. For this chain, trimming is 4 bases at the V end and 0 bases at the J end, and the number of junction bases without a gene match is 15. From its cysteine to its phenylalanine, the CDR3 spans 18 amino acids. Only CDR3 DNA remains: 54 bases, in frame from the first base. Using the deep immunoSEQ assay, multiplex PCR amplified TCR CDR3 regions from genomic DNA. For each cell subset, the extracted genomic DNA was distributed evenly across all wells of several immunoSEQ 96-well plates, and each plate served as one replicate. For sorted subsets, each replicate PCR was loaded with roughly 200 ng genomic DNA, equivalent to some 27,000 T cell genomes. Purified libraries were quantified with a Qubit 3.0 fluorometer, sized on a Bioanalyzer 2100, and re-quantified with the KAPA Library Quantification kit. Each immunoSEQ 96-well plate was sequenced on its own single-read 150-cycle Illumina NextSeq 550 flow cell. The authors processed their data as follows. The immunoSEQ output contained only junctional sequences without quality scores, so filtering could not match that applied to full-length reads. To assign V/J genes and CDR3, sequences were annotated using PyIR, a Python wrapper for IgBLAST v1.9, with IMGT germline references. Any read was removed if the V/J assignment was weak (E-value above 1e-6), the CDR3 was missing, or the read contained stop codons, out-of-frame junctions, or ambiguous translated residues. V3J clonotypes were defined by identical inferred V gene, J gene, and CDR3 amino acid sequence. Percentage overlap between repertoires was computed as shared unique clonotypes divided by the size of the smaller repertoire. Richness of each repertoire was evaluated using RTK rarefaction, the Chao1 estimator, and Recon v2.1 estimates of unobserved clonotypes. Generation probabilities were computed with OLGA for all TCRbeta clonotypes obtained by the gDNA method from a few donors. This is the immuneACCESS table as TCRdb keeps it, with only in-frame sequences that have V and J called. A part of the clones is gone; compared with another copy, unresolved V genes explain less than half, and the rest is unexplained. D and trimming come from the DNA, and the V and J calls and clone size come from that table. The table for this sample lists some 1.4 million clones; more than 95% of them were counted only once. The top ten hold 1.2% of the sample.

The donors were healthy, HIV-negative adults with no recently reported acute infections or vaccinations. Every donor was a Caucasian adult residing in Nashville, Tennessee, USA. Magnetic negative selection was used to enrich CD4+ T cells, after which naive cells were positively selected on CD45RA and the negative fraction became the memory subset. Blood was collected by leukapheresis, and PBMCs were isolated by Ficoll-Histopaque density gradient centrifugation and then cryopreserved in liquid nitrogen vapor phase. Analytical flow cytometry was used to check the purity and quantity of every magnetically sorted T cell population. Each sorted fraction had its genomic DNA isolated and then quantified by UV absorbance on a Nanodrop 2000c. In regard to this clone: What antigen it recognizes has not been identified. Per-base qualities were not stored, and no clone one base away is much larger.

The specimen was naive CD4+ T cells sorted from blood. Explained via the paper, the cell subset or site label denotes: CD45RA+ positively selected. This clonotype was obtained from a man aged 25-45 years in good health. The rearrangement combines TRBV5-4 with TRBJ2-7; 8 central bases correspond to TRBD1. The sequenced DNA is TGTGCCAGCAGCCCAAACCTAGGACAGGGCCATAACTCCTACGAGCAGTACTTC. This gives the protein CASSPNLGQGHNSYEQYF. Outside the CDR3, residues come from the reference TRBV5-4 and TRBJ2-7 proteins, so the full variable domain is: ETGVTQSPTHLIKTRGQQVTLRCSSQSGHNTVSWYQQALGQGPQFIFQYYREEENGRGNFPPRFSGLQFPNYSSELNVNALELDDSALYLCASSPNLGQGHNSYEQYFGPGTRLTVT.